This T cell receptor (beta chain) emerged from a study of blood T cell repertoires in COVID-19. The assay was immunoSEQ multiplex PCR, and TCRdb's table has in-frame clones only and misses some. This table has around 500,000 clones, around 87% appearing once. This CDR3 comprises 13 residues. V shed 6 bases and J 4 bases; nucleotides not matched to a gene: 5. Categorization into cohorts depended on clinical history that participants reported. Symptom resolution, clearance, or two negative PCRs marked the recovered donors of Cohort 3. This chain uses TRBV12-3 or TRBV12-4 with TRBJ2-7; 8 nucleotides align to TRBD2. This receptor was obtained from a middle-aged woman who had recovered from COVID-19. The sample consisted of PBMCs or T cells enriched from blood (not recorded which). This CDR3 reads CASSRGGRYEQYF. For the CDR3, the DNA is TGTGCCAGCAGCCGGGGGGGTAGGTACGAGCAGTACTTC.